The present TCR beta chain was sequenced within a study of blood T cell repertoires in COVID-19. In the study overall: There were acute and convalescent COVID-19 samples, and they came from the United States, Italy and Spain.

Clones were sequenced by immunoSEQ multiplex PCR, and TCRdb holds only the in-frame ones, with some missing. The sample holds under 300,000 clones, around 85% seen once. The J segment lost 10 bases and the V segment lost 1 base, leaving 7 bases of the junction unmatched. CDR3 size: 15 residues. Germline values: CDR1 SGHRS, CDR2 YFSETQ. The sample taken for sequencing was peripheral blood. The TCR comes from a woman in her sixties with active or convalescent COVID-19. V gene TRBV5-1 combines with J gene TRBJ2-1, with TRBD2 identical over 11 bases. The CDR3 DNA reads TGCGCCAGCAGCTTGAATCTAGCGGGGGGAAGGGAGCAGTTCTTC. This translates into CASSLNLAGGREQFF.